The T cell receptor (beta chain) described here comes from a study of blood T cell repertoires in COVID-19. Profiled with immunoSEQ multiplex PCR; TCRdb holds only in-frame clones, not every one. The sample yields some 300,000 clones, around 90% seen once. Followed over time, Seattle patients had been enrolled while infection was active. This clonotype was obtained from a woman between 50 and 59 years old with COVID-19, enrolled during active disease. The source material was peripheral blood.

The CDR3 sequence is CSVNRGSYEQYF. The CDR3 DNA is TGCAGCGTTAACAGGGGCTCCTACGAGCAGTACTTC. V usage is TRBV29-1 and J usage is TRBJ2-7, with TRBD1 matching 7 bases. The CDR3 has 12 residues. V trimming: 5 bases; J trimming: 0 bases; junction bases outside the gene matches: 1. CDR1 is SQVTM, CDR2 ANQGSEA, per germline.